This T cell receptor (beta chain) was sequenced during a study of OX40 agonist ivuxolimab in advanced cancers. Background on the study: Patients got intravenous ivuxolimab at 0.01 to 10 mg/kg every 2 weeks. Patients receiving dose escalation had hepatocellular carcinoma, melanoma, renal cell or head and neck cancer. One hepatocellular carcinoma and two cutaneous melanoma patients partially responded.

Study findings and constraints: Normalized T-cell clonal expansion was also low in a subset of nonresponders.

Points on this clone: Its antigen is not known.

Generated by immunoSEQ multiplex PCR, the TCRdb table keeps only in-frame clones and is missing some. The sample lists about 46,000 clones; roughly nine tenths were seen once. In germline, CDR1 is LNHNV, CDR2 YYDKDF (reference sequence). CDR3 length equals 16 residues. The V gene end was trimmed by 0 bases and the J gene end by 4 bases; junction bases not matched to a gene: 6. The source material was CD4+ or CD8+ T cells sorted from blood, sampled in a trial of the OX40 agonist ivuxolimab. V usage is TRBV15 and J usage is TRBJ2-1; 7 positions agree with TRBD2. The TCR sequence derives from an adult with an advanced solid tumor such as melanoma, head and neck, liver or kidney cancer. The CDR3 reads CATSREWPSGYNEQFF. DNA for the CDR3: TGTGCCACCAGCAGAGAGTGGCCTAGCGGATACAATGAGCAGTTCTTC.